This is a list of T cell receptor beta chains from one sample in a study of T cells in Graves' hyperthyroidism and ophthalmopathy. MiXCR was run by TCRdb on the multiplex PCR reads, yielding one entry per CDR3 protein. The data contain 300,000 to 450,000 distinct CDR3 sequences, 13% to 15% of them singletons. What was sequenced was blood. The receptors here all came from a woman aged 30 to 39 with Graves' ophthalmopathy. CDR3s include the opening cysteine and the closing phenylalanine or tryptophan. A D gene is named only where the DNA matches it firmly. Not every row has a clone size; where given, it reads once, few, many or a size class.

CDR3	DNA	size	D	V	J
CSARGGGVVNTEAFF	TGCAGTGCTAGAGGAGGGGGGGTGGTGAACACTGAAGCTTTCTTT	many	NA	TRBV20-1	TRBJ1-1
CASSQRLNQLNTGELFF	TGTGCCAGCAGCCAGCGGTTGAACCAGTTGAACACCGGGGAGCTGTTTTTT	many	NA	TRBV3-1	TRBJ2-2
CASSLSSPPYYEQYF	TGCGCCAGCAGCTTGTCCTCCCCCCCCTACTACGAGCAGTACTTC	many	NA	TRBV5-1	TRBJ2-7
CSVIRVQVKNTEAFF	TGCAGCGTTATACGGGTGCAGGTTAAGAACACTGAAGCTTTCTTT	many	NA	TRBV29-1	TRBJ1-1
CASSQGTGSGANVLTF	TGTGCCAGCAGCCAAGGGACAGGCTCTGGGGCCAACGTCCTGACTTTC	many	TRBD1	TRBV3-1	TRBJ2-6
CASSYTTGGDEQYF	TGTGCCAGCAGTTATACGACAGGGGGGGACGAGCAGTACTTC	many	TRBD1	TRBV6-6	TRBJ2-7
CATSRVTEKETQYF	TGTGCCACCAGCAGAGTCACAGAGAAAGAGACCCAGTACTTC	many	NA	TRBV15	TRBJ2-5
CATSDYAETRQETQYF	TGTGCCACCAGTGATTATGCGGAGACACGCCAAGAGACCCAGTACTTC	many	NA	TRBV24-1	TRBJ2-5
CASSRRSPLAGEYTDTQYF	TGTGCCAGCAGCCGCCGGTCCCCACTAGCGGGGGAATACACAGATACGCAGTATTTT	many	TRBD2	TRBV7-9	TRBJ2-3
CASSYIGQITDTQYF	TGTGCCAGCAGTTATATCGGCCAGATCACAGATACGCAGTATTTT	few	NA	TRBV6-2/TRBV6-3	TRBJ2-3
CASSHWLARPVMNTEAFF	TGTGCCAGCAGCCATTGGTTGGCCCGGCCCGTTATGAACACTGAAGCTTTCTTT	many	NA	TRBV14	TRBJ1-1
CASSLTGPGEQYF	TGTGCCAGCAGCTTAACAGGGCCGGGGGAGCAGTACTTC	many	NA	TRBV11-2	TRBJ2-7
CASSSHFGQDGYTF	TGTGCCAGCAGTTCCCATTTCGGGCAGGATGGCTACACCTTC	many	NA	TRBV6-1	TRBJ1-2
CASTIRGSSGNTIYF	TGTGCCAGCACCATAAGGGGGTCTTCTGGAAACACCATATATTTT	few	NA	TRBV12-3/TRBV12-4	TRBJ1-3
CSAGPMTGFREKLFF	TGCAGTGCCGGACCTATGACAGGGTTTCGTGAAAAACTGTTTTTT	few	TRBD1	TRBV20-1	TRBJ1-4
CSARGQGSTYEQYF	TGCAGTGCTAGAGGACAGGGAAGCACCTACGAGCAGTACTTC	many	TRBD1	TRBV20-1	TRBJ2-7
CAIRADRLRPKNYGYTF	TGTGCCATCAGAGCCGACAGGCTTCGACCGAAAAACTATGGCTACACCTTC	many	NA	TRBV10-3	TRBJ1-2
CASSQELTGSVSTDTQYF	TGTGCCAGCAGCCAAGAACTCACAGGGTCCGTTAGCACAGATACGCAGTATTTT	many	NA	TRBV3-1	TRBJ2-3
CAWSVDTDRVVPYNSPLHF	TGTGCCTGGAGTGTAGATACGGACAGGGTTGTACCCTATAATTCACCCCTCCACTTT	many	TRBD1	TRBV30	TRBJ1-6
CSVEGVNLYGYTF	TGCAGCGTTGAAGGAGTTAACCTCTATGGCTACACCTTC	many	NA	TRBV29-1	TRBJ1-2
CASSLDRASLKNTEAFF	TGTGCCAGCAGCTTAGACAGAGCTTCACTAAAGAACACTGAAGCTTTCTTT	few	NA	TRBV7-6	TRBJ1-1
CASSFGTGDNEQYF	TGTGCCAGCAGTTTCGGGACAGGGGACAACGAGCAGTACTTC	many	TRBD1	TRBV28	TRBJ2-7
CASSLASDQEAQYF	TGTGCCAGCAGCTTAGCTTCTGATCAAGAGGCCCAGTACTTC	many	NA	TRBV7-9	TRBJ2-5
CASSYSMGAGQPQHF	TGTGCCAGCAGTTACTCGATGGGTGCGGGTCAGCCCCAGCATTTT	many	NA	TRBV6-5	TRBJ1-5
CASSIQFGEKLFF	TGTGCCAGTAGTATACAGTTCGGTGAAAAACTGTTTTTT	few	NA	TRBV19	TRBJ1-4
CASSFISPGELFF	TGTGCCAGCAGTTTCATCAGCCCCGGGGAGCTGTTTTTT	many	NA	TRBV12-3/TRBV12-4	TRBJ2-2
CASSLAPPTGGWELFF	TGTGCCAGCAGCTTAGCTCCGCCGACAGGGGGCTGGGAGCTGTTTTTT	many	TRBD1	TRBV7-2	TRBJ2-2
CASSFPGVLRNEQFF	TGTGCCAGCAGTTTCCCCGGCGTGCTGCGCAATGAGCAGTTCTTC	many	NA	TRBV28	TRBJ2-1
CATSVNRARGETQYF	TGTGCCACCAGTGTCAACAGGGCCCGAGGGGAGACCCAGTACTTC	many	NA	TRBV24-1	TRBJ2-5
CATKMTTRSSPLHF	TGTGCCACCAAAATGACAACACGGAGTTCACCCCTCCACTTT	many	NA	TRBV24-1	TRBJ1-6
CASSLVGITEAFF	TGTGCCAGCAGCTTGGTGGGGATCACTGAAGCTTTCTTT	many	NA	TRBV5-5	TRBJ1-1
CAIRATPDGEQYF	TGTGCCATTCGGGCTACGCCGGACGGCGAGCAGTACTTC	many	NA	TRBV2	TRBJ2-7
CASMTSVNSRGELFF	TGTGCCAGCATGACTAGCGTTAATTCCAGGGGGGAGCTGTTTTTT	many	TRBD2	TRBV2	TRBJ2-2
CASSSRTADTNEQFF	TGTGCCAGCAGTTCACGGACAGCGGATACAAATGAGCAGTTCTTC	many	NA	TRBV12-3/TRBV12-4	TRBJ2-1
CSARDSEGTDGNTIYF	TGCAGTGCTAGAGATAGCGAAGGGACAGATGGAAACACCATATATTTT	NA	TRBD1	TRBV20-1	TRBJ1-3
CASSQRTNSPLHF	TGTGCCAGTAGTCAAAGGACCAATTCACCCCTCCACTTT	few	NA	TRBV19	TRBJ1-6
CASRPGPSFRGYTF	TGTGCCAGCAGGCCGGGGCCGTCATTTCGTGGCTACACCTTC	many	NA	TRBV27	TRBJ1-2
CASSLEFGTGLDTQYF	TGTGCCAGCAGCCTAGAATTCGGGACAGGCCTGGATACGCAGTATTTT	few	TRBD1	TRBV12-3/TRBV12-4	TRBJ2-3
CASSLAGRTYEQYF	TGTGCCAGCAGCTTAGCAGGCCGGACCTACGAGCAGTACTTC	many	NA	TRBV7-2	TRBJ2-7